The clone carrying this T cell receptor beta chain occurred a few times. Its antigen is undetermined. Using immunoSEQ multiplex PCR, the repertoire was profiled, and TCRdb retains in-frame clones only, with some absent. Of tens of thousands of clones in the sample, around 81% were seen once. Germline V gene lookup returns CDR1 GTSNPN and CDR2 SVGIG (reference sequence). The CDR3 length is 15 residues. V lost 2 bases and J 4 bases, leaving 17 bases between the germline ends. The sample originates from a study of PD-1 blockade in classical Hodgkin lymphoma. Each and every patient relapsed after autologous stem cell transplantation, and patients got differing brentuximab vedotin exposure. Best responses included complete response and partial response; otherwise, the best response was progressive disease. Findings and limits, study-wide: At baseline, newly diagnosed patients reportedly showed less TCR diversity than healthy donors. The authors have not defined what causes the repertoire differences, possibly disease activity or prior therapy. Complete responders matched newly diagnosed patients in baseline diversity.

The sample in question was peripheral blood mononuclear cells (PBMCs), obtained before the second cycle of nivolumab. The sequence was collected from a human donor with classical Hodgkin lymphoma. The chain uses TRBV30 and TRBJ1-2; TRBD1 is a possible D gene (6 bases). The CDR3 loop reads CAWSWDTGRSYGYTF. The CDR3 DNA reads TGTGCCTGGAGTTGGGATACAGGGCGTAGCTATGGCTACACCTTC.